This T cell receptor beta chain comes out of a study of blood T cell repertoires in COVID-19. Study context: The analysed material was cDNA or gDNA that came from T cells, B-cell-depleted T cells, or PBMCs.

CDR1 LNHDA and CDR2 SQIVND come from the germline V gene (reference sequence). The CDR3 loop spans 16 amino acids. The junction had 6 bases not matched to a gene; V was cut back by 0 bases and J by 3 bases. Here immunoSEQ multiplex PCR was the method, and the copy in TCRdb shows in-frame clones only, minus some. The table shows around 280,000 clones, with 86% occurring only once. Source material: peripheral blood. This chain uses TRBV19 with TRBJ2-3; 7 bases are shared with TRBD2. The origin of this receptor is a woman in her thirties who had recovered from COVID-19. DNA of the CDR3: TGTGCCAGTAGTATAGATCTGCGGGAGAGAACAGATACGCAGTATTTT. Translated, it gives CASSIDLRERTDTQYF.